This entry lists 4 T cell receptor beta chains sequenced from one sample in a study of lung T cells in sarcoidosis with Löfgren's syndrome. A single record per CDR3 protein comes from TCRdb applying MiXCR to the reads. The table includes some 2,500 distinct CDR3 sequences, roughly 29% detected once. Sequences were obtained from CD4+ T cells from PBMCs. The origin of the receptors is a human donor with sarcoidosis (Löfgren's syndrome or another form), or a control subject (not recorded which).

The rearrangement links TRBV20-1 to TRBJ2-7, with TRBD2 as a possible D gene (5 bases). CDR3 length: 16 amino acids. Germline V gives CDR1 DFQATT, CDR2 SNEGSKA (reference sequence). Trimming took 6 bases from V and 3 from J, leaving 24 bases between them. The CDR3 protein is CSANANRLAGNYEQYF. DNA for the CDR3: TGCAGTGCGAACGCAAACCGGCTAGCCGGGAACTACGAGCAGTACTTC.

Sample share makes this clonotype large (0.1 to 1%). The V gene is TRBV6-6, the J gene TRBJ2-1, with 9 bases identical to TRBD1. The CDR3 has 16 residues. The V gene's germline CDR1 is MNHNY and CDR2 SVGAGI (reference sequence). V lost 0 bases, J lost 1 base, and 1 base stayed unmatched. The CDR3 DNA reads TGTGCCAGCAGTTACTCCGGGACAGGGTCCTACAATGAGCAGTTCTTC. Encoded protein: CASSYSGTGSYNEQFF.

Judged by abundance, this clonotype is medium-sized. The chain uses TRBV12-3 or TRBV12-4 and TRBJ2-5; a possible D gene is TRBD2 (7 bases). This CDR3 spans 14 amino acids. V lost 8 bases and J 6 bases, leaving 19 bases between the germline ends. The CDR3 sequence is CASARGEGGKTQYF. The CDR3 DNA is TGTGCCAGCGCTAGGGGGGAGGGAGGCAAGACCCAGTACTTC.

Sample share makes this clonotype medium-sized (0.01 to 0.1%). The chain recombines TRBV20-1 with TRBJ2-3; TRBD2 aligns across 8 bases. The CDR3 runs 15 residues. The germline V gene encodes CDR1 DFQATT and CDR2 SNEGSKA (reference sequence). Unmatched junction bases numbered 11, after V lost 6 bases and J lost 3 bases. CDR3 coding DNA: TGCAGTGCGGAAGAGGGGACTAGGCCTACAGATACGCAGTATTTT. It is translated as CSAEEGTRPTDTQYF.